The source of this T cell receptor beta chain is a study of shared clonotypes between healthy human individuals. Study results and limitations: Some naive CD4 clonotypes, roughly 4.5%, turned up in common across a few donors. It was the non-shared clonotypes that had lower generation probabilities than clonotypes shared by all four donors. Larger richness was generally estimated for naive than memory subsets.

Looked up from germline, CDR1 is KGHSH and CDR2 is LQKENI. Trimming cost V 2 bases and J 1 base; bases outside gene matches: 4. This CDR3 spans 15 amino acids. Comments on this clone: What it binds is unknown.

TCRdb's table, derived via immunoSEQ multiplex PCR, lists solely in-frame clones and lacks some. This table has about 530,000 clones, almost 97% appearing once. Sequenced: naive CD4+ T cells sorted from blood. The subset is: CD45RA+ positively selected. The J gene is TRBJ2-5, the V gene TRBV18, with TRBD2 matching 7 bases. The TCR was taken from a woman in her twenties or thirties in good health. DNA of the CDR3: TGTGCCAGCTCACCAGTAAGCGGGACCCAAGAGACCCAGTACTTC. Translating gives CASSPVSGTQETQYF.